This T cell receptor (beta chain) emerged from a study of post-analysis software for immune sequencing data. Study background: The study covered relapsing-remitting, secondary progressive and progressive-relapsing courses of multiple sclerosis. Study-wide points: There was significantly lower normalized Chao1 diversity in multiple sclerosis patients than in controls.

This clonotype was seen a few times. The antigen remains undetermined. The authors incorporated unique molecular identifiers into the TCR beta cDNA libraries. Around 500,000 cDNA molecules were obtained from roughly 1.1 to 9.2 million T cells. MiXCR was run by TCRdb on the PCR reads, yielding one entry per CDR3 protein. The data show about 200,000 distinct CDR3 sequences, with approximately 28% seen just once and 3% to 4% held by the top ten. The sequenced sample consisted of blood. This sequence was found in a girl under 18 with multiple sclerosis.

For the CDR3, the DNA is TGTGCCAGCAGTTTCCGGACAGGGGGCCGCAATCAGCCCCAGCATTTT. This codes for CASSFRTGGRNQPQHF. The chain uses TRBV28 and TRBJ1-5; 11 positions agree with TRBD1. Losses at the gene ends were 3 bases for V and 2 bases for J; bases not matched to a gene: 3. The CDR3 runs 16 residues. The germline V gene has CDR1 MDHEN and CDR2 SYDVKM.